The 19 T cell receptor beta chains below come from one sample, sequenced in a study of blood T cells in healthy people across ages. A sample-barcoded 5' primer and a J-beta primer mix were used in a second PCR of about 6 to 12 cycles. TCRdb ran MiXCR on the 5' RACE reads and lists one entry per CDR3 protein. The table records approximately 800,000 distinct CDR3 sequences, around 62% of them present only once. Sequencing input: blood. The receptors originated from a man younger than 45 in good health.

The V call is TRBV12-3 or TRBV12-4, the J call TRBJ2-3; TRBD1 is a possible D gene (6 bases). The V gene lost 2 bases and the J gene lost 2 bases, with 11 bases spanning the gap. This CDR3 contains 15 residues. CDR3 protein: CASSLSRGLTDTQYF. The CDR3 nucleotides are TGTGCCAGCAGTTTAAGCAGGGGTCTCACAGATACGCAGTATTTT.

This clonotype was seen a handful of times. The rearrangement joins TRBV27 to TRBJ2-5, with 8 bases aligning to TRBD1. Germline V gene sequence: CDR1 MNHEY, CDR2 SMNVEV (reference sequence). V trimming: 6 bases; J trimming: 1 base; junction bases outside the gene matches: 1. CDR3 length: 13 amino acids. The CDR3 nucleotides are TGTGCCAGCAGGGACAGGGCCCAAGAGACCCAGTACTTC. Encoded protein: CASRDRAQETQYF.

The V and J genes are TRBV3-1 and TRBJ1-2, with D unclear. Looked up from germline, CDR1 is LGHDT and CDR2 is YNNKEL (reference sequence). The V and J ends lost 0 bases and 8 bases respectively, with 10 bases between them. The CDR3 contains 13 residues. The CDR3 region has the DNA TGTGCCAGCAGCCAAGAGCAAGGGAGCGGCTACACCTTC. Its translation: CASSQEQGSGYTF. The full variable domain, its missing parts supplied by reference TRBV3-1 and TRBJ1-2, is DTAVSQTPKYLVTQMGNDKSIKCEQNLGHDTMYWYKQDSKKFLKIMFSYNNKELIINETVPNRFSPKSPDKAHLNLHINSLELGDSAVYFCASSQEQGSGYTFGSGTRLTVV.

This clonotype has just a few counts. The chain uses TRBV4-2 and TRBJ1-4; the D is unclear. This CDR3 comprises 15 residues. From germline, CDR1 is LGHNA and CDR2 YNFKEQ. V shed 0 bases and J shed 6 bases, with 11 bases lying between them. CDR3 nucleotide sequence: TGTGCCAGCAGCCAAGAGGGCCGAGTCTATGAAAAACTGTTTTTT. It codes for CASSQEGRVYEKLFF.

The gene calls are TRBV28 and TRBJ2-4; perhaps TRBD2 as D (6 bases). The CDR3 is 11 residues long. The germline V and J ends were trimmed by 6 bases and 13 bases, with 13 bases remaining between them. CDR1 MDHEN and CDR2 SYDVKM come from the germline V gene. CDR3 in DNA: TGTGCCAGCAGCCCCGACCGGGGGCAGTACTTC. It yields the protein CASSPDRGQYF. Full variable domain (rest looked up from reference TRBV28 and TRBJ2-4): DVKVTQSSRYLVKRTGEKVFLECVQDMDHENMFWYRQDPGLGLRLIYFSYDVKMKEKGDIPEGYSVSREKKERFSLILESASTNQTSMYLCASSPDRGQYFGAGTRLSVL.

This clonotype came up a few times. CDR3 residues: CASSLVGQPTYEQYF. CDR3 bases: TGTGCCAGCAGCTTAGTGGGCCAGCCTACCTACGAGCAGTACTTC. The chain carries TRBV7-9 and TRBJ2-7; D unresolved. V lost 1 base, J lost 2 bases, and 12 bases lay in between. Germline V gene lookup returns CDR1 SEHNR and CDR2 FQNEAQ (reference sequence). The CDR3 contains 15 residues.

The V call is TRBV18, the J call TRBJ2-1; D is unclear. Trimming took 2 bases from V and 0 from J, leaving 14 bases between them. CDR1 is KGHSH and CDR2 is LQKENI in the germline V gene. The CDR3 is 17 residues long. Written as DNA, the CDR3 is TGTGCCAGCTCACCAGCCGAACCGATTAGCTCCTACAATGAGCAGTTCTTC. Translating gives CASSPAEPISSYNEQFF.

This chain links TRBV11-3 with TRBJ2-2; no reliable D call. The germline V gene has CDR1 SGHNT and CDR2 YENEEA. CDR3 length: 13 residues. Trimming left V 0 bases short and J 7 bases short, with 6 bases between. CDR3 sequence reads: CASSLDHGGELFF. CDR3 nucleotide sequence: TGTGCCAGCAGCTTAGATCATGGCGGGGAGCTGTTTTTT.

The sample holds a few counts of this clonotype. The chain uses TRBV12-3 or TRBV12-4 and TRBJ2-3; 8 bases fit TRBD2. After removal of 2 bases from V and 5 bases from J, the junction contained 3 bases not matched to a gene. The CDR3 is 14 residues long. CDR3 in amino acids: CASSLRAGEDTQYF. The DNA for the CDR3 is TGTGCCAGCAGTTTAAGAGCGGGGGAAGATACGCAGTATTTT.

This clonotype was detected a few times. V usage is TRBV5-1 and J usage is TRBJ2-4; D might be TRBD2 (6 bases). V was pared by 2 bases and J by 13 bases, with 10 bases between. This CDR3 contains 11 residues. Germline V lookup: CDR1 SGHRS, CDR2 YFSETQ. DNA of the CDR3: TGCGCCAGCAGCTTCCCGGGGGAACAGTACTTC. Its translation: CASSFPGEQYF.

The chain employs TRBV29-1 and TRBJ2-7, with TRBD2 as a possible D gene (5 bases). Near its end, the DNA agrees better with TRBJ2-5, so the J call may be wrong. Germline lookup yields CDR1 SQVTM and CDR2 ANQGSEA. The CDR3 has 13 amino acids. CDR3 sequence reads: CSVEEGGLETQYF. The CDR3 bases are TGCAGCGTTGAAGAAGGAGGACTGGAGACCCAGTACTTC.

This clonotype was counted a few times. The chain couples TRBV7-9 to TRBJ1-2; D ambiguous. Germline CDR1 SEHNR, CDR2 FQNEAQ (reference sequence). The CDR3 length is 17 residues. V lost 1 base and J lost 0, with 15 bases in between. The CDR3, as DNA: TGTGCCAGCAGCTTAGGGGGAACTTGGCAGTCTAACTATGGCTACACCTTC. As protein: CASSLGGTWQSNYGYTF.

The V call is TRBV6-2 or TRBV6-3, the J call TRBJ2-2; 10 positions agree with TRBD1. V gave up 1 base and J gave up 6 bases; unmatched junction bases: 5. This CDR3 is built from 16 residues. CDR1 MNHEY and CDR2 SVGEGT come from the germline V gene. CDR3 in DNA: TGTGCCAGCAGTTACTTGACAGGGGGCAAGGCCGGGGAGCTGTTTTTT. Protein sequence: CASSYLTGGKAGELFF.

This clonotype was observed a handful of times. The CDR3 sequence is CASTSDRAGGTDTQYF. The CDR3, as DNA: TGTGCCAGCACTAGCGATCGAGCGGGGGGTACAGATACGCAGTATTTT. The chain carries TRBV9 and TRBJ2-3, with 9 nucleotides matching TRBD2. The V segment lost 6 bases and the J segment 3 bases; nucleotides outside the gene matches: 11. This CDR3 has 16 amino acids. CDR1 and CDR2 (germline): SGDLS, YYNGEE.

The chain combines TRBV4-2 with TRBJ2-4; TRBD1 is a possible D gene (5 bases). CDR3 length: 13 residues. Germline-derived CDR1 and CDR2 are LGHNA and YNFKEQ. Trimming stripped 0 bases from V and 7 bases from J, with 7 bases between. As DNA, the CDR3 is TGTGCCAGCAGCCAAGAGAACAGGAACATTCAGTACTTC. Amino acids: CASSQENRNIQYF.

The table lists this clonotype with a few counts. This chain links TRBV7-9 with TRBJ1-1; TRBD1 matches 9 bases. In germline, CDR1 is SEHNR, CDR2 FQNEAQ (reference sequence). J was trimmed by 3 bases and V by 5 bases; bases with no gene match: 10. The CDR3 has 16 residues. CDR3 nucleotides: TGTGCCAGCAGCCCTCGGACAGGGGTTTGGTACACTGAAGCTTTCTTT. It yields the protein CASSPRTGVWYTEAFF.

V is TRBV9 and J is TRBJ2-1; TRBD2 agrees at 8 bases. Germline lookup yields CDR1 SGDLS and CDR2 YYNGEE. V lost 0 bases to trimming and J lost 1 base; unmatched junction nucleotides: 9. There are 18 residues in the CDR3. The CDR3 region is CASSVALRAGGSYNEQFF. Here the CDR3 DNA reads TGTGCCAGCAGCGTAGCCCTCAGGGCGGGGGGATCCTACAATGAGCAGTTCTTC.

The chain employs TRBV28 and TRBJ1-5; D gene ambiguous. The CDR3 runs to 13 residues. V lost 6 bases, J lost 4 bases, and 10 bases lay in between. Germline V gives CDR1 MDHEN, CDR2 SYDVKM. In DNA, the CDR3 is TGTGCCAGCAGGCTTTCCGGGAATCAGCCCCAGCATTTT. Its translation is CASRLSGNQPQHF.

The rearrangement uses TRBV7-3 and TRBJ1-2, with 7 nucleotides matching TRBD1. This CDR3 has 13 residues. The germline gives CDR1 SGHTA, CDR2 FQGTGA. The V and J ends lost 5 bases and 5 bases, in that order; junction bases with no gene match: 5. CDR3 in DNA: TGTGCCAGCAGCATCGGGACAGTATATGGCTACACCTTC. Its translation: CASSIGTVYGYTF.